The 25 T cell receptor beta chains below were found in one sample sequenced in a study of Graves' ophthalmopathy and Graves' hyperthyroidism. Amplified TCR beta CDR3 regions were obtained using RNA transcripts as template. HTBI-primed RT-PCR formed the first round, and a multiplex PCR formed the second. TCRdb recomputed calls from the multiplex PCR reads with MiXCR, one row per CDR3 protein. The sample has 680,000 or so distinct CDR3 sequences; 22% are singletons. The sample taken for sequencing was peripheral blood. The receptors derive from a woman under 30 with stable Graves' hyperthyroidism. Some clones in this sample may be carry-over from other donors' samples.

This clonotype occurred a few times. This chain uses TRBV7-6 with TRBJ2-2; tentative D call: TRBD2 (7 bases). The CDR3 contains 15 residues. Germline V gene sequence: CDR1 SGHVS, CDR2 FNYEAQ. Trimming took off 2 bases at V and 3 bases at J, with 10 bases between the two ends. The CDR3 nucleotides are TGTGCCAGCAGCTTACGGGGGGCCCACACCGGGGAGCTGTTTTTT. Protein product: CASSLRGAHTGELFF. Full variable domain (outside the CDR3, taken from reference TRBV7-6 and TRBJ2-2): GAGVSQSPRYKVTKRGQDVALRCDPISGHVSLYWYRQALGQGPEFLTYFNYEAQQDKSGLPNDRFSAERPEGSISTLTIQRTEQRDSAMYRCASSLRGAHTGELFFGEGSRLTVL.

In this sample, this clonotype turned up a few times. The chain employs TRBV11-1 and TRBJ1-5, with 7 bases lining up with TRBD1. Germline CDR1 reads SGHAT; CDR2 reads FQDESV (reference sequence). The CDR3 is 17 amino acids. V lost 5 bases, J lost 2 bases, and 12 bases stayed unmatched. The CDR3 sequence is CASSHGQIGQGNQPQHF. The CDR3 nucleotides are TGTGCCAGCAGCCATGGACAGATAGGACAGGGCAATCAGCCCCAGCATTTT.

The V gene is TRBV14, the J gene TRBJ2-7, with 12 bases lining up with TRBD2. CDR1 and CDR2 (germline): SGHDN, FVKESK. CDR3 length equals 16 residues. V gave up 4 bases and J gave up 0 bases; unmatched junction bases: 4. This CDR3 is CASSPRLAGVSYEQYF. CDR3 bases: TGTGCCAGCAGCCCTAGACTAGCGGGAGTCTCCTACGAGCAGTACTTC.

DNA for the CDR3: TGCAGTGCTAGCAGCGTTGGAGCTTTCTTT. As protein: CSASSVGAFF. This chain joins TRBV20-1 and TRBJ1-1; D ambiguous. Germline CDR1 DFQATT, CDR2 SNEGSKA (reference sequence). The CDR3 has 10 amino acids. V dropped 3 bases and J dropped 10 bases, with 9 bases sitting between them.

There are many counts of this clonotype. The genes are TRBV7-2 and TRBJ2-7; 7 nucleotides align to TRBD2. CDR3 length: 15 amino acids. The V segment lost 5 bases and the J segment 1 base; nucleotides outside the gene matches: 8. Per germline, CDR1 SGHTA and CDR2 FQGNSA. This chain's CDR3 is CASSPSGITSYEQYF. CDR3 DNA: TGTGCCAGCAGCCCGAGCGGGATCACTTCCTACGAGCAGTACTTC.

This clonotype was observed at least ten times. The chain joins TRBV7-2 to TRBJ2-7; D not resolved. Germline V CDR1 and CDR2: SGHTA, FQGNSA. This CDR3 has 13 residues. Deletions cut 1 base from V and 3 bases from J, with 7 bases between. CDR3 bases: TGTGCCAGCAGCTTAGGGGGATACTACGAGCAGTACTTC. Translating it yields CASSLGGYYEQYF.

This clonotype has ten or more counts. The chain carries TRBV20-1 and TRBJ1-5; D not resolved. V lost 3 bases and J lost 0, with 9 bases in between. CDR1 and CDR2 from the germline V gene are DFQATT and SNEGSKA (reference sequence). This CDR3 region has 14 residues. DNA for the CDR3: TGCAGTGCTAGGCCGGGGAGTAGCAATCAGCCCCAGCATTTT. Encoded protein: CSARPGSSNQPQHF.

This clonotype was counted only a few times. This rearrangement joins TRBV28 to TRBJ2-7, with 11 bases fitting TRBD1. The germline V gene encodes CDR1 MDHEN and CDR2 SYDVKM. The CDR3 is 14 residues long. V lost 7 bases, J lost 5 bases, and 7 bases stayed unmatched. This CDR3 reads CASISGTGGNEQYF. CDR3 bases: TGTGCCAGCATCTCCGGGACAGGGGGGAACGAGCAGTACTTC.

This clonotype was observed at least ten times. Written as DNA, the CDR3 is TGTGCCAGCAGTCACCAACCGGACTCCCAAGAGACCCAGTACTTC. It specifies CASSHQPDSQETQYF. The V gene is TRBV12-3 or TRBV12-4, the J gene TRBJ2-5; tentative D call: TRBD2 (5 bases). The V end lost 5 bases, the J end lost 1 base, and 14 bases lay between the germline ends. CDR3 length equals 15 residues.

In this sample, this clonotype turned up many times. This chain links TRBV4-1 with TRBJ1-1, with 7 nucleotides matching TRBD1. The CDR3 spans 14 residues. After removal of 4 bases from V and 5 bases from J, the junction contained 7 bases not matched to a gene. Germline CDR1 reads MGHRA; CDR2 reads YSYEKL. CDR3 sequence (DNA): TGCGCCAGCAGCCTGGAGACAGGGCGGACTGAAGCTTTCTTT. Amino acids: CASSLETGRTEAFF.

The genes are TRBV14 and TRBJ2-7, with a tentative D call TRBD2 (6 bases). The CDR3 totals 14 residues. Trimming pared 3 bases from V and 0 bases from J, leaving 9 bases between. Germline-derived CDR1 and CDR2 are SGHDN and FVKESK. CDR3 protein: CASSHRGTSYEQYF. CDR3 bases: TGTGCCAGCAGCCATCGCGGGACCTCCTACGAGCAGTACTTC.

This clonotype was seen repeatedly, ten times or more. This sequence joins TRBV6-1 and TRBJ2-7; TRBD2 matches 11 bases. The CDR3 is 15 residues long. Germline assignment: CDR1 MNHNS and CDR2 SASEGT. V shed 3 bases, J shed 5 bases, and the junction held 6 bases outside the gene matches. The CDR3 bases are TGTGCCAGCAGTGAGGGGACTAGCGGTCTCCACGAGCAGTACTTC. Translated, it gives CASSEGTSGLHEQYF.

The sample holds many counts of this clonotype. The CDR3 is CASSLDPGQPSYNSPLHF. The CDR3 region has the DNA TGCGCCAGCAGCTTGGACCCGGGACAGCCCTCCTATAATTCACCCCTCCACTTT. The chain uses TRBV5-1 and TRBJ1-6; 7 bases agree with TRBD1. V was pared by 0 bases and J by 0 bases, with 6 bases of the junction left unmatched. The germline gives CDR1 SGHRS, CDR2 YFSETQ. The CDR3 spans 18 residues.

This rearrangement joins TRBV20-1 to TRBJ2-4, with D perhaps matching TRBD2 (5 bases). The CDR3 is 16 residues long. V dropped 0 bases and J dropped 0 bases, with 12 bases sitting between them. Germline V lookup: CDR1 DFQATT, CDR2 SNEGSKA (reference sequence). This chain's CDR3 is CSARDEWGAAKNIQYF. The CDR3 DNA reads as TGCAGTGCTAGAGATGAGTGGGGAGCAGCCAAAAACATTCAGTACTTC.

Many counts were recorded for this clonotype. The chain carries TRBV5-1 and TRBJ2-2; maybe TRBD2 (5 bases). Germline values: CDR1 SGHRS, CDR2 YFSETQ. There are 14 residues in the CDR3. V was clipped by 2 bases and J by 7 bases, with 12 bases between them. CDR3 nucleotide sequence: TGCGCCAGCAGCTTAGTTTCTAGCAGCGGGGAGCTGTTTTTT. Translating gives CASSLVSSSGELFF.

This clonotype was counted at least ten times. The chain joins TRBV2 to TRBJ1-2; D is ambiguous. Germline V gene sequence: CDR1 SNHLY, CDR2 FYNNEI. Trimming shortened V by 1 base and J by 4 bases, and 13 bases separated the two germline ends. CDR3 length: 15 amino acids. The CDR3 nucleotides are TGTGCCAGCAGTGAAGTGAGGACCCCAATCTATGGCTACACCTTC. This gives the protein CASSEVRTPIYGYTF.

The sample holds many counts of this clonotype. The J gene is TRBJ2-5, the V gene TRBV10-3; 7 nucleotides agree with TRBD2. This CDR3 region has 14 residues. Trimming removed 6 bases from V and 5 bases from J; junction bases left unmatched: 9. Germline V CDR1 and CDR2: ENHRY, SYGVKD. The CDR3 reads CAIRPFREAETQYF. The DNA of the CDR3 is TGTGCCATCAGGCCCTTTCGGGAGGCGGAGACCCAGTACTTC.

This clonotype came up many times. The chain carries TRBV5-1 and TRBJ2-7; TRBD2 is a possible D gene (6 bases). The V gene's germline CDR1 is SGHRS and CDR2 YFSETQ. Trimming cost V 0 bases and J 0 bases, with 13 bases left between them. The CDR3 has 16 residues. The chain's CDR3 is CASSLGGTTRSYEQYF. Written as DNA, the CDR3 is TGCGCCAGCAGCTTGGGCGGGACGACCCGCTCCTACGAGCAGTACTTC.

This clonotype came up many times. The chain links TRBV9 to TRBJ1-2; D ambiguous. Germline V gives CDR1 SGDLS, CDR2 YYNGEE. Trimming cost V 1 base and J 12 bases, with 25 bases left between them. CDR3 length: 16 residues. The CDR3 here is CASSVTPRQDPLRDTF. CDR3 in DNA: TGTGCCAGCAGCGTAACCCCTCGACAAGACCCTCTGCGTGACACCTTC.

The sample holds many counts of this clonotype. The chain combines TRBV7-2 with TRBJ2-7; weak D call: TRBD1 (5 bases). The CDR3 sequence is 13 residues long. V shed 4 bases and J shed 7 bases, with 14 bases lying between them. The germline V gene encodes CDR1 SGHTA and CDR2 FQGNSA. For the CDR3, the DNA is TGTGCCAGCAGCTCCCGGACATTAGGGGAGCAGTACTTC. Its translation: CASSSRTLGEQYF. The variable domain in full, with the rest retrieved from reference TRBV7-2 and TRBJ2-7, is GAGVSQSPSNKVTEKGKDVELRCDPISGHTALYWYRQSLGQGLEFLIYFQGNSAPDKSGLPSDRFSAERTGGSVSTLTIQRTQQEDSAVYLCASSSRTLGEQYFGPGTRLTVT.

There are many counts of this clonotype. CDR3 in amino acids: CASRSGRHTEAFF. CDR3 coding DNA: TGTGCCAGCAGGTCAGGGCGGCACACTGAAGCTTTCTTT. This chain joins TRBV6-1 and TRBJ1-1; weak D call: TRBD1 (5 bases). Per germline, CDR1 MNHNS and CDR2 SASEGT. V lost 6 bases to trimming and J lost 3 bases, with 11 bases between them. The CDR3 length is 13 residues.

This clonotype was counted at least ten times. CDR3 protein: CASSLRTARETQYF. CDR3 nucleotide sequence: TGTGCCAGTAGTCTCCGGACGGCCCGCGAGACCCAGTACTTC. V gene TRBV19 combines with J gene TRBJ2-5; D call uncertain. V gave up 5 bases and J gave up 5 bases, with 15 bases separating them. Per germline, CDR1 LNHDA and CDR2 SQIVND (reference sequence). The CDR3 has 14 amino acids.

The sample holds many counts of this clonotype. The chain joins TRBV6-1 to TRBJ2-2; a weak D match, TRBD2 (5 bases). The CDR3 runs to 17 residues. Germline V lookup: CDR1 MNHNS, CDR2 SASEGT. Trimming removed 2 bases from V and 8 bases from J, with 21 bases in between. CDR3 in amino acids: CASSERRGIPRGGELFF. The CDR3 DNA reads TGTGCCAGCAGTGAACGGAGAGGGATTCCCCGTGGAGGGGAGCTGTTTTTT.

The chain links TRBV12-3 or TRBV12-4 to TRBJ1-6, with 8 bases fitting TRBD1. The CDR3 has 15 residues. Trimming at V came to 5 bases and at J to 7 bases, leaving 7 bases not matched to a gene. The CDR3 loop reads CASSIRTGQNSPLHF. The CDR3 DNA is TGTGCCAGCAGTATACGGACAGGGCAGAATTCACCCCTCCACTTT.

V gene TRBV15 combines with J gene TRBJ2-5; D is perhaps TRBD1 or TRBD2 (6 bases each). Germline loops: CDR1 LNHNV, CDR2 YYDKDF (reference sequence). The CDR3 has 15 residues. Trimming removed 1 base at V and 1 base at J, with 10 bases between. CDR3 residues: CATSRVRGPQETQYF. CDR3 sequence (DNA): TGTGCCACCAGCAGAGTCCGGGGGCCCCAAGAGACCCAGTACTTC.